What follows describes a single T cell receptor beta chain. The method was immunoSEQ multiplex PCR; TCRdb's version includes in-frame clones alone and lacks a portion of them. Counted here are roughly 200,000 clones, around nine tenths occurring once; the ten biggest clones make up approximately 6.2%. The data were obtained in a study of blood T cell repertoires in COVID-19. This TCR was sampled from a man between 60 and 70 years old who had recovered from COVID-19. Sequences were obtained from peripheral blood.

The DNA of the CDR3 is TGTGCCAGCTCACCGGACCGGGACAGGGGGCCTGGGGCCAACGTCCTGACTTTC. Translation: CASSPDRDRGPGANVLTF. The rearrangement links TRBV18 to TRBJ2-6, with 12 bases matching TRBD1. CDR1 is KGHSH and CDR2 is LQKENI in the germline V gene. CDR3 length: 18 residues. The trim removed 3 bases at V and 2 bases at J, leaving 5 bases unmatched.